Listed below are T cell receptor beta chains from one sample, sequenced in a study of blood T cell repertoires in COVID-19. This table comes from immunoSEQ multiplex PCR, and its TCRdb copy is limited to in-frame clones, with some not included. The data hold more than 80,000 clones, with about four fifths observed a single time. The sample taken for sequencing was peripheral blood. The receptors shown here come from a woman aged 60-75 years with acute or convalescent COVID-19. The CDR3 runs from the conserved cysteine through the conserved F or W. The D gene is left open where the match is weak. The size of a clone is reported for some rows only, either as once, few or many, or as a class for expanded clones.

cdr3_nt cdr3_aa j_call v_call d_call clone_size
TGTGCCAGCAGCTTAACACAAGGCTACACCTTC CASSLTQGYTF TRBJ1-2 TRBV7-9 - -
TGCGCCAGCACGGGGGGCAACGGGGAGCTGTTTTTT CASTGGNGELFF TRBJ2-2 TRBV5-1 - -
TGTGCCAGTAGTTCGGACTGGAATCAGCCCCAGCATTTT CASSSDWNQPQHF TRBJ1-5 TRBV19 - -
TGTGCCAGCAGCTTAGACAGGGGGCAAAGAGCTTTCTTT CASSLDRGQRAFF TRBJ1-1 TRBV5-8 TRBD1 -
TGTGCCAGCAGCTTGGGGTCGGGGACACAAGAGACCCAGTACTTC CASSLGSGTQETQYF TRBJ2-5 TRBV5-6 - -
TGTGCCAGCAGCCGGGAGCCTGGAAACACCATATATTTT CASSREPGNTIYF TRBJ1-3 TRBV7-9 - -
TGCGCCAGCAGGGGGCAACCTAACACCGGGGAGCTGTTTTTT CASRGQPNTGELFF TRBJ2-2 TRBV5-1 - -
TGTGCCAGTAGTCAGAATTATGGCTACACCTTC CASSQNYGYTF TRBJ1-2 TRBV19 - -
TGCGCCAGCAGCCAAGGGGGCGGTACCTACAATGAGCAGTTCTTC CASSQGGGTYNEQFF TRBJ2-1 TRBV4-1 - -
TGCAGCGTTGCTGGGCGGGAGGACGAGCAGTACTTC CSVAGREDEQYF TRBJ2-7 TRBV29-1 TRBD2 -
TGTGCCAGCAGCCAAGGAGTGCGGGATACGCAGTATTTT CASSQGVRDTQYF TRBJ2-3 TRBV14 - -
TGTGCCAGCAGTCTCGTCCAGAAAAAACTGTTTTTT CASSLVQKKLFF TRBJ1-4 TRBV28 - once
TGTGCCAGCTCACCAAGAAGTGACCAGGGGGCGAACTATGGCTACACCTTC CASSPRSDQGANYGYTF TRBJ1-2 TRBV18 TRBD1 -
TGTGCCAGCAGCCAAGACCACACGGGGTTCTCACCCCTCCACTTT CASSQDHTGFSPLHF TRBJ1-6 TRBV3-1/TRBV3-2 - -
TGTGCCACCAGCAGAGATCTCGGTCGCACAGATACGCAGTATTTT CATSRDLGRTDTQYF TRBJ2-3 TRBV15 - -
TGTGCCAGCAGTTCTGGCGGGGGCGACCATGAGCAGTTCTTC CASSSGGGDHEQFF TRBJ2-1 TRBV6-2/TRBV6-3 - -
TGTGCCATCAGTGGACAGGGGGGCGAGACCCAGTACTTC CAISGQGGETQYF TRBJ2-5 TRBV10-3 TRBD1 -
TGTGCCAGCATGGGGACAGGGCTCACCGGCTACACCTTC CASMGTGLTGYTF TRBJ1-2 TRBV6-5 TRBD1 -
TGTGCCAACACCCTACCCCGGGGGAGGGATCTAGCGGGAGGGGACAATGAGCAGTTCTTC CANTLPRGRDLAGGDNEQFF TRBJ2-1 TRBV2 TRBD2 -
TGTGCCAGCAGTGAAGCGACAACAGGTGACCAGCCCCAGCATTTT CASSEATTGDQPQHF TRBJ1-5 TRBV6-1 - -
TGCGCCAGCTGTCCGACTAGCGGGGGGGTATACAATGAGCAGTTCTTC CASCPTSGGVYNEQFF TRBJ2-1 TRBV5-1 TRBD2 -
TGTGCCAGCAGTTTTCACTACGGGGGGATTTACCAGCCCCAGCATTTT CASSFHYGGIYQPQHF TRBJ1-5 TRBV6-2/TRBV6-3 - -